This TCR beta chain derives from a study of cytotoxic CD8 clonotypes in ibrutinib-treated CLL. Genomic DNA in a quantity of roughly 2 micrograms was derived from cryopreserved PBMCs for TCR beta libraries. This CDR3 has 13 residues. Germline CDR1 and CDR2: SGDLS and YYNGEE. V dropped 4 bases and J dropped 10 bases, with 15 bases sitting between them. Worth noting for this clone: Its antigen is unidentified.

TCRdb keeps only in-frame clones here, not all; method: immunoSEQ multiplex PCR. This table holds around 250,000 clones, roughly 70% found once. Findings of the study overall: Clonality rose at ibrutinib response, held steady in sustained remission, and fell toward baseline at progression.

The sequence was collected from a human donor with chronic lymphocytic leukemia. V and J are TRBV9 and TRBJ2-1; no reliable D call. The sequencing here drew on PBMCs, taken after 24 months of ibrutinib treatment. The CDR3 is CASSLTPVREQFF. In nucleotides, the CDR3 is TGTGCCAGCAGCCTGACACCCGTGAGAGAGCAGTTCTTC.